This T cell receptor (beta chain) came from a study of cytomegalovirus exposure and HLA in healthy donors. Overall study results and limits: Sequencing likely produced, as an artifact, a cluster of highly shared sequence variants.

The PCR employed 60 Vbeta primers together with 13 Jbeta primers. Clones were read by immunoSEQ multiplex PCR, and TCRdb kept only the in-frame ones, dropping some. Of about 170,000 clones listed, 80% to 85% were seen once; the top ten hold 0.96%. Trimming removed 8 bases from V and 2 bases from J, with 7 bases in between. Germline CDR1 reads ENHRY; CDR2 reads SYGVKD. The CDR3 is made up of 12 amino acids. As for this clone: Its antigen is undetermined.

Sequences were obtained from PBMCs. The V call is TRBV10-3, the J call TRBJ1-5, with D uncertain. The sequence came from a girl aged 2 to 10 in good health and CMV-seropositive. CDR3 DNA sequence: TGTGCCATCGGGCGCGGCAATCAGCCCCAGCATTTT. It is translated as CAIGRGNQPQHF.